The next 27 T cell receptor beta chains were all read from a single sample in a study of blood T cell repertoires in COVID-19 (dated by TCRdb to the early 2020s). Receptor amplification or capture employed the immunoSEQ multiplex PCR assay. The clones in this table, taken by TCRdb from immuneACCESS, are in-frame only. Not every clone is retained; where verified, under half of the shortfall comes from an unresolved V gene, and the cause of the rest is unknown. The sample contains some 130,000 clones, more than 75% of them found a single time. The top ten clones comprise around 3.4% of the sample. Sequencing was carried out using peripheral blood. These receptors were obtained from a woman in her sixties with acute or convalescent COVID-19.

The chain recombines TRBV25-1 with TRBJ1-1; no clear D. The CDR3 is 15 amino acids. V lost 6 bases and J 5 bases, leaving 19 bases between the germline ends. Germline loops: CDR1 MGHDK, CDR2 SYGVNS. The DNA of the CDR3 is TGTGCCAGCAGCCCCGCGGGGTTCAGCGCGACTGAAGCTTTCTTT. Translation gives CASSPAGFSATEAFF.

V and J are TRBV19 and TRBJ2-1; TRBD2 agrees at 10 bases. V shed 5 bases, J shed 4 bases, and the junction held 11 bases outside the gene matches. Per the germline V gene, CDR1 is LNHDA and CDR2 is SQIVND (reference sequence). This CDR3 is 17 amino acids long. The DNA for the CDR3 is TGTGCCAGTAGTCGAACCAAAACTAGCGGGATTTACAATGAGCAGTTCTTC. Its protein is CASSRTKTSGIYNEQFF.

This sequence joins TRBV6-5 and TRBJ1-2; D not resolved. The CDR3 sequence is 14 residues long. The germline gives CDR1 MNHEY, CDR2 SVGAGI. V lost 2 bases to trimming and J lost 8 bases, with 15 bases between them. CDR3 loop: CASSYTRDSGGYTF. CDR3 bases: TGTGCCAGCAGTTACACCCGGGATTCGGGGGGCTACACCTTC.

The rearrangement uses TRBV6-5 and TRBJ1-2, with 7 positions matching TRBD1. CDR1 is MNHEY, CDR2 SVGAGI, per germline. The CDR3 has 13 amino acids. Trimming took 8 bases from V and 2 from J; bases not matched to a gene: 5. CDR3 protein: CASERQGNYGYTF. The CDR3 nucleotides read TGTGCCAGCGAAAGACAGGGAAACTATGGCTACACCTTC.

The V and J genes are TRBV7-9 and TRBJ1-2; D possibly corresponds to TRBD1 (6 bases). Germline CDR1 and CDR2: SEHNR and FQNEAQ (reference sequence). V was cut by 2 bases and J by 7 bases, with 11 bases left in between. The CDR3 spans 13 residues. DNA for the CDR3: TGTGCCAGCAGCTTAATCCCACAGGGTGGCTACACCTTC. The encoded protein is CASSLIPQGGYTF.

The chain links TRBV5-1 to TRBJ1-2, with a weak D call TRBD1 (5 bases). V was clipped by 4 bases and J by 1 base, with 14 bases between them. Germline assignment: CDR1 SGHRS and CDR2 YFSETQ. The CDR3 loop spans 15 amino acids. The CDR3: CASSPAGRINYGYTF. The CDR3 DNA follows: TGCGCCAGCAGCCCTGCGGGGCGGATTAACTATGGCTACACCTTC.

J is TRBJ1-2 and V is TRBV15; possibly TRBD1 for D (6 bases). CDR1 is LNHNV, CDR2 YYDKDF, per germline (reference sequence). The CDR3 totals 12 residues. With 6 bases removed from V and 3 bases from J, the gap between germline ends came to 8 bases. CDR3 sequence: CATSDRHYGYTF. CDR3 coding DNA: TGTGCCACCAGTGACAGGCACTATGGCTACACCTTC.

This clone appeared a single time. The chain carries TRBV19 and TRBJ2-3; 8 bases match TRBD2. Trimming removed 0 bases from V and 5 bases from J; junction bases left unmatched: 10. Germline lookup yields CDR1 LNHDA and CDR2 SQIVND (reference sequence). The CDR3 is 17 amino acids. In nucleotides, the CDR3 is TGTGCCAGTAGTATAGACGCGGTTCGGCTAGCGGGAGATACGCAGTATTTT. It translates to CASSIDAVRLAGDTQYF.

This sequence joins TRBV5-1 and TRBJ2-1, with TRBD1 matching over 7 bases. There are 15 residues in the CDR3. Germline trimming cut 3 bases from V and 6 bases from J; bases unmatched to any gene: 9. CDR1 is SGHRS, CDR2 YFSETQ, per germline. The CDR3 region is CASSYTGEKSNEQFF. CDR3 coding DNA: TGCGCCAGCAGCTATACAGGGGAGAAGAGCAATGAGCAGTTCTTC.

This chain connects TRBV18 to TRBJ2-5; D is possibly TRBD1 (6 bases). The ends were cut back, 6 bases at V and 4 bases at J, with 18 bases in the middle. CDR1 and CDR2 from the germline V gene are KGHSH and LQKENI. The CDR3 covers 15 residues. The CDR3 DNA follows: TGTGCCAGCTCCCCCCCATCTACCAGGGGAGAGACCCAGTACTTC. Protein sequence: CASSPPSTRGETQYF.

This chain connects TRBV3-1 (or the pseudogene TRBV3-2) to TRBJ2-6; no definite D call. The CDR3 spans 15 residues. CDR1 and CDR2 from the germline V gene are LGHDT and YNNKEL (reference sequence). The ends were cut back, 4 bases at V and 0 bases at J, with 7 bases in the middle. The CDR3 spells CASSLLSSGANVLTF. The CDR3 DNA follows: TGTGCCAGCAGCCTTTTGAGCTCTGGGGCCAACGTCCTGACTTTC.

The V call is TRBV5-8, the J call TRBJ1-5, with 8 bases matching TRBD1. The CDR3 loop spans 16 amino acids. The germline V gene has CDR1 SGHTS and CDR2 YDEGEE. With 0 bases clipped from V and 5 bases from J, the junction kept 7 bases outside the gene matches. CDR3 region: CASSLVLGQDYQPQHF. The CDR3 bases are TGTGCCAGCAGCTTGGTCCTGGGACAGGATTATCAGCCCCAGCATTTT.

This clone has only one observation. V is TRBV29-1 and J is TRBJ1-1; D ambiguous. The CDR3 runs to 12 residues. V was shortened by 6 bases and J by 10 bases, with 18 bases between the two germline ends. CDR1 is SQVTM and CDR2 is ANQGSEA in the germline V gene. The CDR3: CSVTTDWAIAFF. CDR3 DNA: TGCAGCGTAACAACGGACTGGGCTATAGCTTTCTTT.

This clone has just a few counts. The chain combines TRBV28 with TRBJ1-5; D not resolved. This CDR3 contains 14 residues. CDR1 is MDHEN, CDR2 SYDVKM, per germline. Trimming removed 11 bases from V and 8 bases from J, with 22 bases in between. The DNA of the CDR3 is TGTGCCCGGAGCAGCAGAAGTCGAATTAAGCCCCAGCATTTT. Translated: CARSSRSRIKPQHF.

J is TRBJ2-2 and V is TRBV11-2; D not certain. Trimming took 5 bases from V and 7 from J, leaving 8 bases between them. This CDR3 region has 12 residues. From germline, CDR1 is SGHAT and CDR2 FQNNGV. CDR3 nucleotide sequence: TGTGCCAGCAGCCCCCCCGTCGGGGAGCTGTTTTTT. As protein: CASSPPVGELFF.

This clone was seen once. Other DNA sequences of this sample code for an identical CDR3. The chain employs TRBV7-9 and TRBJ2-7; 14 nucleotides align to TRBD2. This CDR3 region has 15 residues. The V gene's germline CDR1 is SEHNR and CDR2 FQNEAQ (reference sequence). V lost 3 bases and J lost 7; bases outside the gene matches: 5. CDR3 region: CASSLGLAGEDEQYF. In DNA form, the CDR3 reads TGTGCCAGCAGCTTGGGACTAGCGGGAGAGGATGAGCAGTACTTC.

The chain couples TRBV9 to TRBJ2-7, with 9 bases matching TRBD1. The V gene end was trimmed by 4 bases and the J gene end by 2 bases; junction bases not matched to a gene: 4. The CDR3 totals 14 residues. CDR1 is SGDLS, CDR2 YYNGEE, per germline. CDR3 in amino acids: CASSWGQGTYEQYF. In DNA form, the CDR3 reads TGTGCCAGCAGCTGGGGACAGGGAACCTACGAGCAGTACTTC.

V and J are TRBV28 and TRBJ1-4; 10 bases agree with TRBD1. CDR3 length: 15 amino acids. Germline CDR1 and CDR2: MDHEN and SYDVKM. The J segment lost 7 bases and the V segment lost 4 bases, leaving 6 bases of the junction unmatched. CDR3 residues: CASSSTGGRSEKLFF. The CDR3 nucleotides read TGTGCCAGCAGTTCGACAGGGGGCAGGAGTGAAAAACTGTTTTTT.

The gene calls are TRBV5-4 and TRBJ2-1; tentative D call: TRBD2 (6 bases). V was clipped by 4 bases and J by 9 bases, with 14 bases between them. Germline V gene lookup returns CDR1 SGHNT and CDR2 YYREEE (reference sequence). This CDR3 has 13 residues. The DNA of the CDR3 is TGTGCCAGCAGCCCCCGGGGGATGGGTGAGCAGTTCTTC. Its protein product is CASSPRGMGEQFF.

V gene TRBV5-1 combines with J gene TRBJ2-7; D might be TRBD1 (5 bases). V was clipped by 2 bases and J by 0 bases, with 15 bases between them. Germline assignment: CDR1 SGHRS and CDR2 YFSETQ. CDR3 size: 16 residues. In nucleotides, the CDR3 is TGCGCCAGCAGCTTCGTAGCACAGGCCTTCTCCTACGAGCAGTACTTC. It encodes CASSFVAQAFSYEQYF.

V and J are TRBV5-1 and TRBJ2-7; 12 nucleotides agree with TRBD2. Germline V gene sequence: CDR1 SGHRS, CDR2 YFSETQ. The CDR3 is 15 residues long. Trimming cost V 4 bases and J 6 bases; bases outside gene matches: 8. CDR3 sequence reads: CASSHTTSGRREQYF. CDR3 nucleotides: TGCGCCAGCAGCCACACCACTAGCGGGAGGCGCGAGCAGTACTTC.

The J gene is TRBJ1-5, the V gene TRBV2, with D perhaps matching TRBD1 (6 bases). Germline-derived CDR1 and CDR2 are SNHLY and FYNNEI. Trimming removed 6 bases from V and 2 bases from J, with 11 bases in between. This CDR3 has 14 residues. The CDR3 region is CASSRGGGNQPQHF. The CDR3 coding sequence is TGTGCCAGCAGCAGGGGCGGAGGCAATCAGCCCCAGCATTTT. Full variable domain (rest looked up from reference TRBV2 and TRBJ1-5): EPEVTQTPSHQVTQMGQEVILRCVPISNHLYFYWYRQILGQKVEFLVSFYNNEISEKSEIFDDQFSVERPDGSNFTLKIRSTKLEDSAMYFCASSRGGGNQPQHFGDGTRLSIL.

This chain uses TRBV14 with TRBJ1-1; D gene unclear. V was shortened by 1 base and J by 5 bases, with 2 bases between the two germline ends. The V gene's germline CDR1 is SGHDN and CDR2 FVKESK. The CDR3 contains 11 residues. CDR3 region: CASSQVTEAFF. In DNA form, the CDR3 reads TGTGCCAGCAGCCAAGTAACTGAAGCTTTCTTT.

The genes are TRBV11-2 and TRBJ1-6, with TRBD1 matching over 9 bases. The length of the CDR3 is 14 residues. Germline CDR1 SGHAT, CDR2 FQNNGV. Germline trimming cut 5 bases from V and 10 bases from J; bases unmatched to any gene: 6. This CDR3 reads CASSPRDRVSPLHF. The CDR3, as DNA: TGTGCCAGCAGCCCTAGGGACAGGGTGTCACCCCTCCACTTT.

The chain carries TRBV19 and TRBJ2-1, with D hard to call. Germline loops: CDR1 LNHDA, CDR2 SQIVND (reference sequence). The V end was cut by 10 bases, the J end by 6 bases, with 13 bases between. The CDR3 extends over 12 amino acids. This CDR3 reads CATQDRSNEQFF. CDR3 nucleotides: TGTGCCACTCAAGATAGGAGCAATGAGCAGTTCTTC.

J is TRBJ2-7 and V is TRBV7-2; D is possibly TRBD1 (5 bases). Trimming took off 5 bases at V and 1 base at J, with 15 bases between the two ends. Germline assignment: CDR1 SGHTA and CDR2 FQGNSA. The CDR3 covers 15 residues. The CDR3 spells CASSPSPAGSYEQYV. CDR3 nucleotides: TGTGCCAGCAGCCCCTCCCCCGCAGGGTCCTACGAGCAGTACGTC.

The rearrangement links TRBV2 to TRBJ1-6; a possible D gene is TRBD1 (5 bases). The V gene lost 9 bases and the J gene lost 7 bases, with 16 bases spanning the gap. CDR3 length: 14 amino acids. Germline CDR1 SNHLY, CDR2 FYNNEI. This CDR3 is CARNTGLGNSPLHF. The CDR3 DNA is TGTGCCAGGAATACAGGATTGGGGAATTCACCCCTCCACTTT.